A selection of T cell receptor beta chains follows, all from one sample in a study of blood T cell repertoires in COVID-19. Produced via immunoSEQ multiplex PCR; TCRdb's table is partial and in-frame only. Seen here are about 40,000 clones, approximately 84% observed once, and the top ten hold more than 14%. Input material: peripheral blood. These receptors were taken from a man in his fifties with active or convalescent COVID-19. The conserved cysteine and the conserved F or W are not part of the CDR3 here. A D gene is named only where the DNA matches it firmly.

CDR3 protein: ASSLTGRRGEKLF
D gene: -
V gene: TRBV5-1

CDR3 protein: ASSHRPRRVTEAF
D gene: -
V gene: TRBV23-1

CDR3 protein: ASSLRPGDGELF
D gene: -
V gene: TRBV5-4

CDR3 protein: ASSDSGRGINYGYT
D gene: -
V gene: TRBV6-6

CDR3 protein: ASSLDRTRTYEQY
D gene: TRBD1
V gene: TRBV7-2

CDR3 protein: ASSLVGEGTEAF
D gene: -
V gene: TRBV5-4

CDR3 protein: ARPGQGYEQY
D gene: TRBD1
V gene: TRBV7-6

CDR3 protein: ASSVVLGADTQY
D gene: -
V gene: TRBV9

CDR3 protein: ASSSADRGNSPLH
D gene: TRBD1
V gene: TRBV18

CDR3 protein: ASSWGRAENSPLH
D gene: -
V gene: TRBV5-6

CDR3 protein: ASSQATGGSYEQY
D gene: TRBD2
V gene: TRBV4-1

CDR3 protein: ASSLQALSGGSADTQY
D gene: TRBD2
V gene: TRBV7-2

CDR3 protein: ASSHQGSTGELF
D gene: -
V gene: TRBV14

CDR3 protein: ASSPAAYNEQF
D gene: -
V gene: TRBV4-1

CDR3 protein: ASTGRGTSKGEQY
D gene: TRBD2
V gene: TRBV2

CDR3 protein: ASSLVIGSAEAF
D gene: -
V gene: TRBV5-1

CDR3 protein: SVSYRNTIY
D gene: -
V gene: TRBV29-1

CDR3 protein: ASRARKNYNSPLH
D gene: -
V gene: TRBV6-5

CDR3 protein: ASKRAGGEDSPLH
D gene: TRBD1
V gene: TRBV6-6

CDR3 protein: ASSTDRVRETQY
D gene: TRBD1
V gene: TRBV19

CDR3 protein: ASSIWGDSNEKLF
D gene: -
V gene: TRBV19

CDR3 protein: ASSDPRGGETQY
D gene: -
V gene: TRBV2

CDR3 protein: ASRGPYNEQF
D gene: -
V gene: TRBV3-1/TRBV3-2

CDR3 protein: ASSKGRLTNYGYT
D gene: -
V gene: TRBV21-1

CDR3 protein: ASSEMRDRGTPDTQY
D gene: -
V gene: TRBV21-1

CDR3 protein: ASSVDVGAGGYGYT
D gene: -
V gene: TRBV9

CDR3 protein: ASRGGQGYGYT
D gene: TRBD1
V gene: TRBV12-3/TRBV12-4

CDR3 protein: AWSVFVGGTATNEKLF
D gene: -
V gene: TRBV30

CDR3 protein: ASSLGDREVNTEAF
D gene: TRBD1
V gene: TRBV4-1

CDR3 protein: ASSPIGGGAYNEQF
D gene: -
V gene: TRBV11-2

CDR3 protein: ASSPGTFTDTQY
D gene: -
V gene: TRBV5-1

CDR3 protein: ASRQQGGGGEAF
D gene: -
V gene: TRBV7-9

CDR3 protein: ASSQDLDKIEVYGYT
D gene: -
V gene: TRBV3-1/TRBV3-2

CDR3 protein: ASSSGPGSQETQY
D gene: -
V gene: TRBV7-3

CDR3 protein: ASSWTGYSNEKLF
D gene: TRBD1
V gene: TRBV5-6

CDR3 protein: ASSREPTATNEKLF
D gene: -
V gene: TRBV3-1/TRBV3-2

CDR3 protein: ASSRGTGGGDEQF
D gene: TRBD1
V gene: TRBV19

CDR3 protein: SAMTGYEQY
D gene: TRBD1
V gene: TRBV20-1

CDR3 protein: AISVRGNTEAF
D gene: -
V gene: TRBV10-3

CDR3 protein: ASSLRGGSFNEKLF
D gene: -
V gene: TRBV7-9

CDR3 protein: ASSLGRDRDAF
D gene: TRBD1
V gene: TRBV12-3/TRBV12-4

CDR3 protein: ASNLGRESYGYT
D gene: -
V gene: TRBV19

CDR3 protein: ASSIGSRQKGTEAF
D gene: -
V gene: TRBV19

CDR3 protein: ASSSDRVGTGELF
D gene: TRBD1
V gene: TRBV27

CDR3 protein: ASSPSGNLEKLF
D gene: -
V gene: TRBV18

CDR3 protein: ASKGPPSTGTEAF
D gene: -
V gene: TRBV6-5

CDR3 protein: ASSPSLQGYNSPLH
D gene: -
V gene: TRBV3-1/TRBV3-2